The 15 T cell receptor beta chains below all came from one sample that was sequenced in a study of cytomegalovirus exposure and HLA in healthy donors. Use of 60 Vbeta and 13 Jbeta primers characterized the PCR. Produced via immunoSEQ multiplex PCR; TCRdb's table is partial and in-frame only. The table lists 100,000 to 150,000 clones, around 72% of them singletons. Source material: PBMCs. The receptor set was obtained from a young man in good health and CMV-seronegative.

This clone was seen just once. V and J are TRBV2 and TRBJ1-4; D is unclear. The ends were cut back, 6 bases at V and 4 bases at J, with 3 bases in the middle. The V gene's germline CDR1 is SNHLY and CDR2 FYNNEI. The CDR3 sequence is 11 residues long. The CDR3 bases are TGTGCCAGCAGCCGTAATGAAAAACTGTTTTTT. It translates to CASSRNEKLFF.

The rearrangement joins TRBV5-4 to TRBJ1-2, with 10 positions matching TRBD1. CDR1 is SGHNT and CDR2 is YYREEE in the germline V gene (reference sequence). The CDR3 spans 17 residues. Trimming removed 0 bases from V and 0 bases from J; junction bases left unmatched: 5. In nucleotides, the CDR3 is TGTGCCAGCAGCTTGGCGGGACAGGGGATTCCTAACTATGGCTACACCTTC. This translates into CASSLAGQGIPNYGYTF.

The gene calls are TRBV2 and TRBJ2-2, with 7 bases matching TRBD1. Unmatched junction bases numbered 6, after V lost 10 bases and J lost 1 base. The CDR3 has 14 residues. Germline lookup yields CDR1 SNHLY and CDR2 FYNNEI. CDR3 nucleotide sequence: TGTGCCACCTATAGGGGGCAGAACACCGGGGAGCTGTTTTTT. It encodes CATYRGQNTGELFF.

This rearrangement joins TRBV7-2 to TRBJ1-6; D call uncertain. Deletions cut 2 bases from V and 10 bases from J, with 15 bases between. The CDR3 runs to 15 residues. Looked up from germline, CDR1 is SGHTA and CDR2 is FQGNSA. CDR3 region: CASSLSLPGGSPLHF. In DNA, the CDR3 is TGTGCCAGCAGCTTATCTCTTCCAGGAGGCTCACCCCTCCACTTT.

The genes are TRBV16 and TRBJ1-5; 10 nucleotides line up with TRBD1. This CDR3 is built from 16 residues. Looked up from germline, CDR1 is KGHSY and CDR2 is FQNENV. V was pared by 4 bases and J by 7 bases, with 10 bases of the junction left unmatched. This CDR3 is CASSPRQGAPGQPQHF. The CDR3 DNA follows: TGTGCCAGCAGCCCGCGACAGGGGGCGCCGGGACAGCCCCAGCATTTT.

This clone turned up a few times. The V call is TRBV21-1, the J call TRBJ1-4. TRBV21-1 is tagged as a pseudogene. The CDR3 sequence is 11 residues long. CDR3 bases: TGTGCCAGCAGGGCGGGTGAAAAACTGTTTTTT. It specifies CASRAGEKLFF.

The CDR3 region has the DNA TGCGCCAGCAGCCGGGGCGGGGGGGCACGGGAGACCCAGTACTTC. Its protein product is CASSRGGGARETQYF. The J gene is TRBJ2-5, the V gene TRBV5-1; TRBD2 matches at 9 bases. The CDR3 runs to 15 residues. The V gene end was trimmed by 4 bases and the J gene end by 5 bases; junction bases not matched to a gene: 9. Germline V lookup: CDR1 SGHRS, CDR2 YFSETQ.

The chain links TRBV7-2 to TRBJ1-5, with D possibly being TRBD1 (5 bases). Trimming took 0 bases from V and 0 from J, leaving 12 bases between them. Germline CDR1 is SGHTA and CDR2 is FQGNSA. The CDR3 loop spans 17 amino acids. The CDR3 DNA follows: TGTGCCAGCAGCTTAGCCCCGGCAGGGATTAGCAATCAGCCCCAGCATTTT. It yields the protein CASSLAPAGISNQPQHF.

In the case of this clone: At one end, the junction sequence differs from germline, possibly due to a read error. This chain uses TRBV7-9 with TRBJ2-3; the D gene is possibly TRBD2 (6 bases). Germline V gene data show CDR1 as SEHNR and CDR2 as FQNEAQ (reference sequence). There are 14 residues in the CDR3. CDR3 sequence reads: CSSRRDGSTDTQYF. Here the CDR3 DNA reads TGTTCCAGCAGGCGGGATGGTTCCACAGATACGCAGTATTTT. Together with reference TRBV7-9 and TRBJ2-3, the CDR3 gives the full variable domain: DTGVSQNPRHKITKRGQNVTFRCDPISEHNRLYWYRQTLGQGPEFLTYFQNEAQLEKSRLLSDRFSAERPKGSFSTLEIQRTEQGDSAMYLCSSRRDGSTDTQYFGPGTRLTVL.

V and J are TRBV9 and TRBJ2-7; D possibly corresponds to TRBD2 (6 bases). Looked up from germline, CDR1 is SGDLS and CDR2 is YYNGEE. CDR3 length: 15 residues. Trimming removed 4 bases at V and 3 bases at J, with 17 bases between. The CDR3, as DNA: TGTGCCAGCAGCCTTGGTGGGACGGACTACTACGAGCAGTACTTC. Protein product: CASSLGGTDYYEQYF.

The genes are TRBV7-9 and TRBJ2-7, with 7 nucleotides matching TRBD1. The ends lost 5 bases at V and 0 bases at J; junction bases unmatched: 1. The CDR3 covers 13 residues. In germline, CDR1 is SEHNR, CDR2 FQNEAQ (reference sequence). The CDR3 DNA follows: TGTGCCAGCAGCCACAGGGGCTCCTACGAGCAGTACTTC. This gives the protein CASSHRGSYEQYF. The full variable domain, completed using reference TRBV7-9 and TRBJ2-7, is DTGVSQNPRHKITKRGQNVTFRCDPISEHNRLYWYRQTLGQGPEFLTYFQNEAQLEKSRLLSDRFSAERPKGSFSTLEIQRTEQGDSAMYLCASSHRGSYEQYFGPGTRLTVT.

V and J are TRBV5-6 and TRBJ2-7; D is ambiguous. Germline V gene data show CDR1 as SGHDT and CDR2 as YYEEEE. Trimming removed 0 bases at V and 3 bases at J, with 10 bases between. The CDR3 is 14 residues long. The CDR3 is CASSLDSRIYEQYF. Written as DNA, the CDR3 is TGTGCCAGCAGCTTGGATTCCAGAATCTACGAGCAGTACTTC.

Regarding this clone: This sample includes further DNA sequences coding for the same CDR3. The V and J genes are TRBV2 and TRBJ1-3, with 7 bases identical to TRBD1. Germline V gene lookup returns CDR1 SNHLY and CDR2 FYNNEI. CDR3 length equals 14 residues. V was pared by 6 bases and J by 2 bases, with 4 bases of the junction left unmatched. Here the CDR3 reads CASRWDSAGNTIYF. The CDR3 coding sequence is TGTGCCAGCAGGTGGGACAGTGCTGGAAACACCATATATTTT.

CDR3 DNA: TGTGCCAGCAGCCAACACAGGGTGGTCCCAGATACGCAGTATTTT. Translated: CASSQHRVVPDTQYF. The gene calls are TRBV13 and TRBJ2-3, with D maybe TRBD1 (6 bases). V was trimmed by 5 bases and J by 4 bases, leaving 16 bases between them. The CDR3 length is 15 residues. Germline CDR1 and CDR2: PRHDT and FYEKMQ (reference sequence).

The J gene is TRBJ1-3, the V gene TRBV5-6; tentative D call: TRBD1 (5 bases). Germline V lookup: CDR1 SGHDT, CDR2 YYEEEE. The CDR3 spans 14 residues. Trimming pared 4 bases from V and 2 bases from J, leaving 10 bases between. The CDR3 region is CASSPRGAGNTIYF. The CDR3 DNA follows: TGTGCCAGCAGCCCCCGGGGGGCTGGAAACACCATATATTTT.